This TCR beta chain was obtained from a study of blood T cell repertoires in COVID-19. About the study: Material from acute and convalescent COVID-19 was sourced from the United States, Italy and Spain. PBMCs, B-cell-depleted T cells, or T cells were the source of the cDNA or gDNA that made up the material.

Authors' methods: Quantification of nucleated cells was approximated via reference gene primer amplification. Assay: immunoSEQ multiplex PCR; the TCRdb copy retains only in-frame clones and omits some. Clone size and V and J calls were adopted from that table, with D and trimming inferred from the DNA. The sample holds around 240,000 clones, approximately 80% seen once. V dropped 3 bases and J dropped 13 bases, with 17 bases sitting between them. The V gene's germline CDR1 is MNHNS and CDR2 SASEGT. CDR3 size: 13 residues. Sequenced input: peripheral blood. The origin of this receptor is an elderly woman with acute or convalescent COVID-19. This sequence joins TRBV6-1 and TRBJ2-3, with D tentatively TRBD2 (5 bases). CDR3 DNA sequence: TGTGCCAGCAGTGAGGAGGTGACCGTAAAAGAGTATTTT. Its translation: CASSEEVTVKEYF.